Here is one TCR beta chain with its context. The treatment was: some 19 received Ad26.COV2.S at low or high dose, single or two shots; several received placebo; per-sample allocation not given. Day 63 after the first injection of vaccine or placebo was the sampling time. With 5 bases removed from V and 4 bases from J, the gap between germline ends came to 17 bases. The germline V gene has CDR1 SGHTA and CDR2 FQGNSA. This CDR3 contains 15 residues. The sample originates from a study of Ad26.COV2.S vaccination and SARS-CoV-2 variants. Study in general: In the COV1001 trial, the donor was in the Ad26.COV2.S arm.

Produced via immunoSEQ multiplex PCR; TCRdb's table is partial and in-frame only. The sample holds some 410,000 clones, roughly 90% seen once. This chain uses TRBV7-2 with TRBJ2-5; D is perhaps TRBD1 or TRBD2 (5 bases each). Source: peripheral blood, taken in a trial of Ad26.COV2.S vaccine versus placebo. This receptor was obtained from a person between 18 and 65 years old who received the Ad26.COV2.S COVID-19 vaccine or a placebo. CDR3: CASSKNGATRETQYF. Here the CDR3 DNA reads TGTGCCAGCAGCAAGAACGGGGCGACTCGAGAGACCCAGTACTTC.